This is a list of T cell receptor beta chains from one sample in a study of blood T cell repertoires in COVID-19. The assay was immunoSEQ multiplex PCR, and TCRdb's table has in-frame clones only and misses some. The sample holds just over 650,000 clones, 80% to 90% seen once. The sequencing input was peripheral blood. The receptors come from a young woman with acute or convalescent COVID-19. Both conserved end residues are part of each CDR3. A D gene is named only where the DNA matches it firmly. Size is stated for part of the rows, as once, few or many counts, or as a class when the clone is expanded.

>TRBV6-1|.|.|16|TRBJ1-4
CASSAVTEATNEKLFF
TGTGCCAGCAGTGCGGTAACAGAAGCAACTAATGAAAAACTGTTTTTT
>TRBV10-3|.|.|13|TRBJ1-4
CAAGPATNEKLFF
TGTGCCGCCGGTCCGGCAACTAATGAAAAACTGTTTTTT
>TRBV21-1|.|.|15|TRBJ1-2
CASSRLGARLGGYTF
TGTGCCAGCAGCCGGTTGGGGGCGCGGTTAGGTGGCTACACCTTC
>TRBV25-1|.|.|17|TRBJ1-6
CASSESDIFSYNSPLHF
TGTGCCAGCAGTGAATCGGACATCTTCTCCTATAATTCACCCCTCCACTTT
>TRBV5-4|.|TRBD1|14|TRBJ1-1
CASSLAGGNTEAFF
TGTGCCAGCAGCTTGGCAGGGGGCAACACTGAAGCTTTCTTT
>TRBV12-3/TRBV12-4|.|.|12|TRBJ1-1
CASSLSLLEAFF
TGTGCCAGCAGTTTGAGTTTGCTAGAAGCTTTCTTT
>TRBV3-1/TRBV3-2|.|.|15|TRBJ2-5
CASSQDSAGLETQYF
TGTGCCAGCAGCCAAGATTCGGCGGGGTTAGAGACCCAGTACTTC
>TRBV3-1/TRBV3-2|.|.|15|TRBJ2-7
CASSPSWGRRNEQYF
TGTGCCAGCAGCCCCAGCTGGGGGCGCAGGAACGAGCAGTACTTC
>TRBV23-1|.|TRBD1|17|TRBJ2-5
CASSQSPPRRGQETQYF
TGCGCCAGCAGTCAATCGCCGCCCCGCAGGGGGCAAGAGACCCAGTACTTC
>TRBV5-8|.|.|14|TRBJ2-7
CASSLGQNTYEQYF
TGTGCCAGCAGCTTGGGACAAAACACCTACGAGCAGTACTTC
>TRBV29-1|once|TRBD1|17|TRBJ1-2
CSVQVPDRGLYDYGYTF
TGCAGCGTTCAAGTTCCGGACAGGGGGCTGTATGACTATGGCTACACCTTC
>TRBV18|.|TRBD1|14|TRBJ2-7
CASSAGTGPYEQYF
TGTGCCAGCTCAGCCGGGACAGGACCCTACGAGCAGTACTTC
>TRBV9|.|.|13|TRBJ2-2
CASSLTGSGELFF
TGTGCCAGCAGCCTCACAGGGAGCGGGGAGCTGTTTTTT
>TRBV5-1|.|.|15|TRBJ1-1
CASSRTRGAGTEAFF
TGCGCCAGCAGCCGTACCCGGGGTGCGGGCACTGAAGCTTTCTTT
>TRBV28|.|.|12|TRBJ1-4
CASSSGFGKLFF
TGTGCCAGCAGTTCCGGGTTCGGAAAACTGTTTTTT
>TRBV10-3|once|TRBD1|13|TRBJ1-4
CAIQRGRDEKLFF
TGTGCCATCCAGAGGGGGCGCGATGAAAAACTGTTTTTT
>TRBV7-2|.|TRBD1|14|TRBJ2-1
CATWGNRGRGEQFF
TGTGCCACCTGGGGAAACAGGGGGCGAGGTGAGCAGTTCTTC
>TRBV4-2|.|TRBD1|18|TRBJ2-2
CASSQETGTGVDTGELFF
TGTGCCAGCAGCCAAGAAACCGGGACAGGGGTGGACACCGGGGAGCTGTTTTTT
>TRBV4-3|.|.|15|TRBJ1-2
CASSPGRSGNYGYTF
TGCGCCAGCAGCCCGGGTAGGTCGGGTAACTATGGCTACACCTTC
>TRBV5-1|.|TRBD1|16|TRBJ2-3
CASSWGTGLTTDTQYF
TGCGCCAGCAGCTGGGGGACAGGGTTGACCACAGATACGCAGTATTTT
>TRBV7-8|.|.|13|TRBJ2-3
CASSSRLDATQYF
TGTGCCAGCAGCTCGCGACTAGATGCGACGCAGTATTTT
>TRBV12-3/TRBV12-4|.|TRBD2|13|TRBJ2-1
CASTQTSDNEQFF
TGTGCCAGCACCCAGACTAGCGACAATGAGCAGTTCTTC
>TRBV3-1/TRBV3-2|.|.|16|TRBJ1-2
CASSQDDWGLGHGYTF
TGTGCCAGCAGCCAAGATGATTGGGGACTCGGGCATGGCTACACCTTC
>TRBV11-2|.|TRBD1|16|TRBJ2-2
CASSPEGQGRPGELFF
TGTGCCAGCAGCCCCGAAGGACAGGGGAGGCCCGGGGAGCTGTTTTTT
>TRBV5-6|.|.|17|TRBJ1-4
CASSLGSGLRANEKLFF
TGTGCCAGCAGCTTGGGGTCCGGGTTACGGGCTAATGAAAAACTGTTTTTT
>TRBV23-1|.|.|17|TRBJ1-6
CASSQSVGESLNSPLHF
TGCGCCAGCAGTCAATCGGTCGGTGAATCCTTAAATTCACCCCTCCACTTT
>TRBV10-3|few|TRBD1|16|TRBJ2-1
CAIRTGTGLSYNEQFF
TGTGCCATCAGGACTGGGACAGGACTTTCCTACAATGAGCAGTTCTTC
>TRBV9|once|.|15|TRBJ1-5
CASSVGGGATQPQHF
TGTGCCAGCAGCGTAGGAGGGGGGGCAACCCAGCCCCAGCATTTT
>TRBV14|.|TRBD1|15|TRBJ1-2
CASSHGQGEIGGYTF
TGTGCCAGCAGCCACGGACAGGGGGAGATAGGTGGCTACACCTTC
>TRBV2|.|.|15|TRBJ2-1
CASSELAVMYNEQFF
TGTGCCAGCAGTGAGCTAGCTGTAATGTACAATGAGCAGTTCTTC
>TRBV19|.|.|14|TRBJ1-3
CASSTREGGNTIYF
TGTGCCAGTAGTACCCGGGAGGGTGGAAACACCATATATTTT
>TRBV12-3/TRBV12-4|.|TRBD1|13|TRBJ1-5
CASSYRGNQPQHF
TGTGCCAGCAGTTACAGGGGTAATCAGCCCCAGCATTTT
>TRBV2|.|TRBD1|13|TRBJ1-1
CASTPDRGDWAFF
TGTGCCAGCACGCCAGACAGGGGGGACTGGGCTTTCTTT
>TRBV30|.|.|13|TRBJ2-7
CAWSEQASYEQYF
TGTGCCTGGAGTGAGCAGGCTTCCTACGAGCAGTACTTC
>TRBV19|.|TRBD1|17|TRBJ2-3
CASSIIFGTGATDTQYF
TGTGCCAGTAGTATTATTTTCGGGACAGGGGCCACAGATACGCAGTATTTT
>TRBV6-5|few|.|13|TRBJ1-5
CASSLLGGQPQHF
TGTGCCAGCAGTCTCCTCGGGGGACAGCCCCAGCATTTT
>TRBV3-1/TRBV3-2|.|TRBD2|14|TRBJ2-1
CASSLGGAYNEQFF
TGTGCCAGCAGTCTTGGGGGGGCCTACAATGAGCAGTTCTTC
>TRBV6-5|.|TRBD1|15|TRBJ1-5
CASEAGGTSNQPQHF
TGTGCCAGCGAAGCAGGGGGAACTAGCAATCAGCCCCAGCATTTT
>TRBV27|.|TRBD2|15|TRBJ2-1
CASSQTSGGYNEQFF
TGTGCCAGCAGTCAGACTAGCGGGGGTTACAATGAGCAGTTCTTC
>TRBV24-1|.|TRBD1|16|TRBJ2-5
CATSDLGEGARETQYF
TGTGCCACCAGTGATTTGGGAGAGGGGGCCCGGGAGACCCAGTACTTC
>TRBV5-6|.|TRBD1|16|TRBJ1-3
CASSWGPGQGGNTIYF
TGTGCCAGCAGCTGGGGACCGGGACAGGGAGGAAACACCATATATTTT
>TRBV7-8|.|.|16|TRBJ2-5
CASSGWGGSDQETQYF
TGTGCCAGCAGCGGGTGGGGCGGATCGGACCAAGAGACCCAGTACTTC
>TRBV5-4|.|.|15|TRBJ2-2
CASSLELAAPGELFF
TGTGCCAGCAGCTTGGAATTAGCGGCCCCCGGGGAGCTGTTTTTT
>TRBV27|.|.|14|TRBJ1-6
CASSLGRGDSPLHF
TGTGCCAGCAGTTTAGGGCGGGGGGATTCACCCCTCCACTTT
>TRBV10-3|.|TRBD1|14|TRBJ1-2
CATSQGASDDGYTF
TGTGCCACAAGCCAGGGGGCGTCAGACGATGGCTACACCTTC
>TRBV24-1|.|TRBD1|14|TRBJ2-2
CATGQGTNTGELFF
TGTGCCACCGGACAGGGAACGAACACCGGGGAGCTGTTTTTT
>TRBV2|.|.|11|TRBJ1-5
CASRRDQPQHF
TGTGCCAGCAGGAGGGATCAGCCCCAGCATTTT
>TRBV3-1/TRBV3-2|.|.|16|TRBJ1-2
CASSQEGRGTNYGYTF
TGTGCCAGCAGCCAAGAAGGGCGGGGAACTAACTATGGCTACACCTTC
>TRBV7-2|.|TRBD1|15|TRBJ2-7
CASSLQTGGPYEQYF
TGTGCCAGCAGCTTACAAACAGGGGGCCCCTACGAGCAGTACTTC
>TRBV7-6|.|.|16|TRBJ2-1
CASSLRWGRVINEQFF
TGTGCCAGCAGCTTAAGGTGGGGCAGGGTGATCAATGAGCAGTTCTTC
>TRBV11-2|.|.|16|TRBJ1-6
CASSLETTGRHSPLHF
TGTGCCAGCAGCTTAGAGACGACAGGCCGACATTCACCCCTCCACTTT
>TRBV24-1|.|TRBD1|13|TRBJ1-1
CATRRTGYTEAFF
TGTGCCACCAGGAGGACAGGATACACTGAAGCTTTCTTT
>TRBV7-9|few|.|12|TRBJ2-7
CASSDTRTEQYF
TGTGCCAGCAGCGATACACGCACCGAGCAGTACTTC
>TRBV30|.|.|12|TRBJ2-7
CAWKEGGHEQYF
TGTGCCTGGAAGGAGGGAGGCCACGAGCAGTACTTC
>TRBV19|.|TRBD2|13|TRBJ2-7
CASSPLAGLEQYF
TGTGCCAGTAGTCCCCTAGCGGGGCTCGAGCAGTACTTC
>TRBV29-1|.|.|14|TRBJ2-1
CSVDPFRAQYEQFF
TGCAGCGTTGACCCCTTCAGGGCCCAATATGAGCAGTTCTTC
>TRBV7-2|.|.|15|TRBJ1-6
CASSLQGRDNSPLHF
TGTGCCAGCAGCTTACAGGGCCGCGATAATTCACCCCTCCACTTT
>TRBV4-1|.|.|16|TRBJ2-7
CASSGVGQGWLGEQYF
TGCGCCAGCAGCGGGGTAGGGCAGGGCTGGTTGGGAGAGCAGTACTTC
>TRBV11-2|.|TRBD1|16|TRBJ1-5
CASSLDGTGITQPQHF
TGTGCCAGCAGCTTAGACGGGACAGGGATTACTCAGCCCCAGCATTTT